The clone carrying this T cell receptor beta chain showed up just a few times. Its antigen remains unknown. Patients were adults with ileal or ileocolonic Crohn's disease needing resection. The data derive from a study of T cell repertoires in ileal Crohn's disease. Clones were sequenced by immunoSEQ multiplex PCR, and TCRdb holds only the in-frame ones, with some missing. Of 5,000 to 6,500 clones detected, 80% appear once; the ten largest clones hold about 24%. General study points: Clonal expansions were more frequent in active smokers than non-smokers at surgery. Sorted CD8 T cells held more high-frequency clones than CD4.

CDR3 length: 14 residues. Per germline, CDR1 MDHEN and CDR2 SYDVKM. V was trimmed by 3 bases and J by 4 bases, leaving 13 bases between them. The TCR sequence derives from an adult with Crohn's disease. Sequenced material: ileal tissue. The V gene is TRBV28, the J gene TRBJ2-7, with a tentative D call TRBD2 (6 bases). CDR3 nucleotide sequence: TGTGCCAGCAGTTTCGGCGGGGACTCATACGAGCAGTACTTC. It is translated as CASSFGGDSYEQYF.